These 20 T cell receptor beta chains originate from one sample sequenced in a study of vaccination effects on CD4 cells after COVID-19. Between days 9 and 11 of culture, CD4+ T cells were separated out. Each participant was administered two doses of either the BNT162b2 or the mRNA-1273 vaccine. These receptors lack a known antigen. Some clones are missing from TCRdb's copy, which holds only in-frame ones; the method was immunoSEQ multiplex PCR. The sample contains tens of thousands of clones, around 69% of which appear only once. Sequencing was performed on CD4+ T cells from PBMCs cultured without peptide, taken after COVID-19 vaccination. These receptors came from a human donor who received a COVID-19 vaccine.

The V gene is TRBV6-5, the J gene TRBJ1-2, with a tentative D call TRBD1 (5 bases). The CDR3 extends over 13 amino acids. Germline V gene lookup returns CDR1 MNHEY and CDR2 SVGAGI. V was clipped by 6 bases and J by 1 base, with 9 bases between them. The CDR3 sequence is CASRLDNNYGYTF. CDR3 bases: TGTGCCAGCAGGTTGGACAATAACTATGGCTACACCTTC.

The chain combines TRBV2 with TRBJ1-2; D ambiguous. V was pared by 3 bases and J by 5 bases, with 4 bases between. In germline, CDR1 is SNHLY, CDR2 FYNNEI. The CDR3 contains 11 residues. CDR3 nucleotides: TGTGCCAGCAGTGAGGGTTATGGCTACACCTTC. Its protein is CASSEGYGYTF.

The chain employs TRBV5-1 and TRBJ1-1, with 7 bases aligning to TRBD1. This CDR3 spans 16 amino acids. With 0 bases clipped from V and 0 bases from J, the junction kept 5 bases outside the gene matches. Germline CDR1 reads SGHRS; CDR2 reads YFSETQ. DNA of the CDR3: TGCGCCAGCAGCTTGGGGTCAGGGGGAATGAACACTGAAGCTTTCTTT. Protein sequence: CASSLGSGGMNTEAFF.

The chain couples TRBV5-5 to TRBJ2-3; 8 bases agree with TRBD1. This CDR3 region has 17 residues. Germline loops: CDR1 SGHKS, CDR2 YYEKEE (reference sequence). Losses at the gene ends were 4 bases for V and 1 base for J; bases not matched to a gene: 11. The CDR3 DNA reads as TGTGCCAGCAGCCGATTGGGGGACAGGATACGCACAGATACGCAGTATTTT. Protein: CASSRLGDRIRTDTQYF.

The CDR3 region is CASSPTGGKDYGYTF. DNA for the CDR3: TGTGCCAGCAGTCCGACAGGGGGAAAGGACTATGGCTACACCTTC. The chain has TRBV2 and TRBJ1-2; TRBD1 matches 9 bases. There are 15 residues in the CDR3. CDR1 and CDR2 (germline): SNHLY, FYNNEI. Unmatched junction bases numbered 7, after V lost 5 bases and J lost 3 bases.

The rearrangement uses TRBV7-9 and TRBJ1-1; D gene uncertain. V was pared by 8 bases and J by 1 base, with 11 bases between. The CDR3 has 13 amino acids. Germline V CDR1 and CDR2: SEHNR, FQNEAQ (reference sequence). The chain's CDR3 is CASGRGRNTEAFF. The CDR3 DNA reads TGTGCCAGCGGAAGAGGGCGGAACACTGAAGCTTTCTTT.

This chain uses TRBV6-1 with TRBJ1-6; D is ambiguous. Trimming stripped 7 bases from V and 8 bases from J, with 15 bases between. Looked up from germline, CDR1 is MNHNS and CDR2 is SASEGT. CDR3 length: 14 residues. This chain's CDR3 is CASTTGSPHSPLHF. The CDR3 DNA is TGTGCCAGCACCACCGGGAGCCCCCATTCACCCCTCCACTTT.

This chain joins TRBV18 and TRBJ1-5; 9 bases are a match to TRBD1. Trimming at V came to 5 bases and at J to 3 bases, leaving 5 bases not matched to a gene. CDR1 and CDR2 (germline): KGHSH, LQKENI. This CDR3 spans 15 amino acids. CDR3 in DNA: TGTGCCAGCTCAGGGGGACAGGGATCCAATCAGCCCCAGCATTTT. Protein: CASSGGQGSNQPQHF. The variable domain in full, completed from reference TRBV18 and TRBJ1-5, reads NAGVMQNPRHLVRRRGQEARLRCSPMKGHSHVYWYRQLPEEGLKFMVYLQKENIIDESGMPKERFSAEFPKEGPSILRIQQVVRGDSAAYFCASSGGQGSNQPQHFGDGTRLSIL.

The rearrangement links TRBV10-3 to TRBJ1-3; the D is unclear. Trimming stripped 6 bases from V and 3 bases from J, with 6 bases between. The CDR3 contains 12 residues. CDR1 is ENHRY, CDR2 SYGVKD, per germline. In DNA, the CDR3 is TGTGCCATCAGGACGGTTGGAAACACCATATATTTT. Translated: CAIRTVGNTIYF.

The chain is built from TRBV24-1 and TRBJ1-1, with 9 positions matching TRBD1. CDR3 length: 12 residues. J was trimmed by 4 bases and V by 9 bases; bases with no gene match: 2. Germline V gives CDR1 KGHDR, CDR2 SFDVKD. CDR3 nucleotide sequence: TGTGCCACCGGGGGACAGGGCACTGAAGCTTTCTTT. Translated, it gives CATGGQGTEAFF.

The chain links TRBV5-1 to TRBJ1-4, with D unclear. The CDR3 length is 15 residues. Germline V lookup: CDR1 SGHRS, CDR2 YFSETQ. The V and J ends lost 4 bases and 0 bases respectively, with 10 bases between them. The CDR3 DNA follows: TGCGCCAGCAGCGCATCAGTTGCAACTAATGAAAAACTGTTTTTT. Its translation is CASSASVATNEKLFF.

The chain has TRBV6-6 and TRBJ2-3, with D perhaps matching TRBD2 (5 bases). V shed 2 bases and J shed 5 bases, with 8 bases lying between them. Germline-derived CDR1 and CDR2 are MNHNY and SVGAGI (reference sequence). This CDR3 has 13 amino acids. The CDR3 here is CASSYAGVDTQYF. CDR3 nucleotides: TGTGCCAGCAGTTACGCCGGGGTAGATACGCAGTATTTT.

The chain has TRBV15 and TRBJ2-1, with 12 bases that match TRBD2. V was pared by 1 base and J by 2 bases, with 3 bases of the junction left unmatched. The CDR3 sequence is 17 residues long. Germline V lookup: CDR1 LNHNV, CDR2 YYDKDF (reference sequence). CDR3 region: CATSRALAGGPYNEQFF. CDR3 sequence (DNA): TGTGCCACCAGCAGAGCCCTAGCGGGGGGGCCCTACAATGAGCAGTTCTTC.

V usage is TRBV6-5 and J usage is TRBJ2-1, with unresolved D. Trimming took off 6 bases at V and 5 bases at J, with 11 bases between the two ends. Germline V gene lookup returns CDR1 MNHEY and CDR2 SVGAGI. The CDR3 extends over 13 amino acids. CDR3 nucleotides: TGTGCCAGCAGGATTTACAGCAACAATGAGCAGTTCTTC. This gives the protein CASRIYSNNEQFF.

The genes are TRBV5-4 and TRBJ1-5, with D uncertain. Per the germline V gene, CDR1 is SGHNT and CDR2 is YYREEE (reference sequence). V was trimmed by 7 bases and J by 1 base, leaving 30 bases between them. This CDR3 has 20 amino acids. The CDR3 region is CASRLVARAQSPVSNQPQHF. Written as DNA, the CDR3 is TGTGCCAGCCGATTGGTAGCCCGGGCCCAGTCCCCTGTAAGCAATCAGCCCCAGCATTTT.

This chain connects TRBV5-6 to TRBJ2-3, with D hard to call. The germline V gene has CDR1 SGHDT and CDR2 YYEEEE. The germline V and J ends were trimmed by 0 bases and 0 bases, with 8 bases remaining between them. The CDR3 has 15 amino acids. CDR3 bases: TGTGCCAGCAGCTTGGCCAGTACTAGCACAGATACGCAGTATTTT. Protein: CASSLASTSTDTQYF. The full variable domain, completed using reference TRBV5-6 and TRBJ2-3, is DAGVTQSPTHLIKTRGQQVTLRCSPKSGHDTVSWYQQALGQGPQFIFQYYEEEERQRGNFPDRFSGHQFPNYSSELNVNALLLGDSALYLCASSLASTSTDTQYFGPGTRLTVL.

The rearrangement joins TRBV7-2 to TRBJ2-2; no clear D. Germline-derived CDR1 and CDR2 are SGHTA and FQGNSA. This CDR3 comprises 15 residues. Trimming left V 7 bases short and J 1 base short, with 13 bases between. The CDR3 protein is CASTSGPMNTGELFF. For the CDR3, the DNA is TGTGCCAGCACTTCCGGACCGATGAACACCGGGGAGCTGTTTTTT.

Relative to its sample, this clone is medium-sized (0.01 to 0.1%). This sequence joins TRBV6-5 and TRBJ1-2; D remains unclear. V was pared by 8 bases and J by 7 bases, with 17 bases between. Per germline, CDR1 MNHEY and CDR2 SVGAGI. This CDR3 has 13 amino acids. The CDR3 reads CASSRISSVGYTF. The DNA for the CDR3 is TGTGCCAGCTCGAGGATCTCTTCGGTTGGCTACACCTTC.

This clone was seen more than once but under ten times. The chain recombines TRBV11-3 with TRBJ2-1, with a possible D match to TRBD2 (6 bases). CDR3 length: 16 residues. V was clipped by 7 bases and J by 0 bases, with 16 bases between them. Germline V gene sequence: CDR1 SGHNT, CDR2 YENEEA. The chain's CDR3 is CASINGDFDSYNEQFF. The DNA for the CDR3 is TGTGCCAGCATAAACGGGGACTTCGACTCCTACAATGAGCAGTTCTTC.

The chain combines TRBV6-5 with TRBJ2-3; TRBD1 aligns across 8 bases. This CDR3 is built from 15 residues. With V trimmed by 6 bases and J by 1 base, 6 bases remained unmatched. Germline values: CDR1 MNHEY, CDR2 SVGAGI. Here the CDR3 DNA reads TGTGCCAGCAGGAACAGGGGGAGAGGCACAGATACGCAGTATTTT. Its translation: CASRNRGRGTDTQYF.